This T cell receptor beta chain was obtained from a study of coeliac disease. Background on the study: Coeliac patients had newly diagnosed active disease, refractory type I disease, or gluten-free diet control. Without high-resolution HLA typing, biased TRBV7-2 usage was queried.

Libraries were prepared by immunoSEQ multiplex PCR; TCRdb keeps only in-frame clonotypes and omits some of them. This sample has approximately 6,700 clones, with approximately 70% found just once. The germline gives CDR1 SGHRS, CDR2 YFSETQ. The germline V and J ends were trimmed by 3 bases and 0 bases, with 12 bases remaining between them. This CDR3 is built from 15 residues. As concerns this clone: Its specificity is unknown.

Broader study findings: Few TRB amino acid sequences were shared between samples; most were unique. Intraepithelial and lamina propria fractions were not highly pure, so cross-contamination was possible. Lower clonality than controls marked TRB and TRG repertoires from active celiac intraepithelial and lamina propria samples.

What was sequenced was lamina propria lymphocytes from the gut. This sequence joins TRBV5-1 and TRBJ1-1; D call uncertain. The source of this sequence is a woman younger than 30 with active celiac disease. The CDR3 region is CASSSAIDLNTEAFF. The CDR3, as DNA: TGCGCCAGCAGCTCCGCTATAGATCTGAACACTGAAGCTTTCTTT. Variable domain in full (rest from reference TRBV5-1 and TRBJ1-1): KAGVTQTPRYLIKTRGQQVTLSCSPISGHRSVSWYQQTPGQGLQFLFEYFSETQRNKGNFPGRFSGRQFSNSRSEMNVSTLELGDSALYLCASSSAIDLNTEAFFGQGTRLTVV.